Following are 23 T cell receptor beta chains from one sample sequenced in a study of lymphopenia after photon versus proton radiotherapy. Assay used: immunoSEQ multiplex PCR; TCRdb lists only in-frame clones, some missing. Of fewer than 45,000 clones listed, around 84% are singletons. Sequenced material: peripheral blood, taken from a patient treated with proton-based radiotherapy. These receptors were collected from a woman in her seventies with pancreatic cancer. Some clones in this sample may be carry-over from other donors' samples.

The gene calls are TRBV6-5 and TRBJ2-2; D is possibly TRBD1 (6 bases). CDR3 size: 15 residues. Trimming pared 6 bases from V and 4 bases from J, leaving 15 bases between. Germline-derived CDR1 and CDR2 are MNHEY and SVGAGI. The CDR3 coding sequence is TGTGCCAGCAGATACGGCCAGGGGCTCACCGGGGAGCTGTTTTTT. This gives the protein CASRYGQGLTGELFF.

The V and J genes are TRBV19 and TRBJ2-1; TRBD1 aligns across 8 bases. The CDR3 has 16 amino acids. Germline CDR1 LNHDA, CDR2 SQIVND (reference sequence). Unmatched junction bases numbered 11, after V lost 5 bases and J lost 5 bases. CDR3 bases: TGTGCCAGTAGTCCCCTGACAGGGGCTTTCAACAATGAGCAGTTCTTC. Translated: CASSPLTGAFNNEQFF.

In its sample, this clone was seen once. CDR3 in amino acids: CASSQNPGQGFDEQFF. The CDR3 coding sequence is TGCGCCAGCAGCCAAAATCCGGGACAGGGGTTCGATGAGCAGTTCTTC. The chain uses TRBV4-3 and TRBJ2-1; 10 bases align to TRBD1. Germline values: CDR1 LGHNA, CDR2 YSLEER. The length of the CDR3 is 16 residues. Trimming removed 2 bases from V and 8 bases from J; junction bases left unmatched: 9.

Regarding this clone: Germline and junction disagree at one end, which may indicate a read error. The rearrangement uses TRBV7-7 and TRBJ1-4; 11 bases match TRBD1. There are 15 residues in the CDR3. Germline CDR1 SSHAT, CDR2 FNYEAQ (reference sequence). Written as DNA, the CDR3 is TGTGCTAGCAGCGAGGGGACAGGGGGGAATGAAAAACTGTTTTTT. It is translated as CASSEGTGGNEKLFF. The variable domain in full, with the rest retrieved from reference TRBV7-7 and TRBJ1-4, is GAGVSQSPRYKVTKRGQDVTLRCDPISSHATLYWYQQALGQGPEFLTYFNYEAQPDKSGLPSDRFSAERPEGSISTLTIQRTEQRDSAMYRCASSEGTGGNEKLFFGSGTQLSVL.

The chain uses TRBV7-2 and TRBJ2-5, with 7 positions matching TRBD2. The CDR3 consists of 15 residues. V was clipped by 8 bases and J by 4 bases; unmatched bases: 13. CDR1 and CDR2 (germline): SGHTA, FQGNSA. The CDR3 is CASHLGGELRETQYF. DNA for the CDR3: TGTGCCAGCCACCTGGGGGGGGAATTACGAGAGACCCAGTACTTC. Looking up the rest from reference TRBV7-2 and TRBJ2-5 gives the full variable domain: GAGVSQSPSNKVTEKGKDVELRCDPISGHTALYWYRQSLGQGLEFLIYFQGNSAPDKSGLPSDRFSAERTGGSVSTLTIQRTQQEDSAVYLCASHLGGELRETQYFGPGTRLLVL.

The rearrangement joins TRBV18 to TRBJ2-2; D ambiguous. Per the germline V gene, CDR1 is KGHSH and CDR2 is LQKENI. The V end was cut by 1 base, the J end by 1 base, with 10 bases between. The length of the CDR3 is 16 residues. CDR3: CASSPRQDLNTGELFF. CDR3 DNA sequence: TGTGCCAGCTCACCACGGCAAGACCTGAACACCGGGGAGCTGTTTTTT.

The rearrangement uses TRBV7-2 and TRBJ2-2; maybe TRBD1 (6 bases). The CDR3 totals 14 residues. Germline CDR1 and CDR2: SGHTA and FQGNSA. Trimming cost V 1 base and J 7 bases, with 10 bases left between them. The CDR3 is CASSLGQAVGELFF. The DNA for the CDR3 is TGTGCCAGCAGCTTAGGACAGGCCGTCGGGGAGCTGTTTTTT.

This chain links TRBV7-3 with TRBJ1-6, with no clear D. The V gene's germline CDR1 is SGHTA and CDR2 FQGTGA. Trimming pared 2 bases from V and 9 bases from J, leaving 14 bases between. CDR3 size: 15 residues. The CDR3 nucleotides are TGTGCCAGCAGCTTAGAGGGCGACGGCCTTTCACCCCTCCACTTT. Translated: CASSLEGDGLSPLHF.

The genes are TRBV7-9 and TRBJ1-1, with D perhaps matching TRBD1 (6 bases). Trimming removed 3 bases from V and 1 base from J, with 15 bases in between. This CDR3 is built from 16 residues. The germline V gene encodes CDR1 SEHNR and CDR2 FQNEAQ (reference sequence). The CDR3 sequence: CASSLGAGDGNTEAFF. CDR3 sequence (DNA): TGTGCCAGCAGCTTGGGGGCAGGGGACGGGAACACTGAAGCTTTCTTT. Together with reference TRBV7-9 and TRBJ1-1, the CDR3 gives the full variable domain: DTGVSQNPRHKITKRGQNVTFRCDPISEHNRLYWYRQTLGQGPEFLTYFQNEAQLEKSRLLSDRFSAERPKGSFSTLEIQRTEQGDSAMYLCASSLGAGDGNTEAFFGQGTRLTVV.

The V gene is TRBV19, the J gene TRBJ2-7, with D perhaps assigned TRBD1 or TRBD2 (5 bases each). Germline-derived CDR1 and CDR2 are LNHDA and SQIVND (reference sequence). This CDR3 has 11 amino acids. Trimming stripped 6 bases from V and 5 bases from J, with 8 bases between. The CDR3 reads CASSKGHEQYF. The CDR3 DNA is TGTGCCAGTAGCAAGGGACACGAGCAGTACTTC.

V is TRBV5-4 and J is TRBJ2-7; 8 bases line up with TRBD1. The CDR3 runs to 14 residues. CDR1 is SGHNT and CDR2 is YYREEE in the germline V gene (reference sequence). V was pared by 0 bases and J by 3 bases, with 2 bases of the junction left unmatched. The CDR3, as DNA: TGTGCCAGCAGCTTGGTCGGGACAGGCTACGAGCAGTACTTC. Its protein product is CASSLVGTGYEQYF.

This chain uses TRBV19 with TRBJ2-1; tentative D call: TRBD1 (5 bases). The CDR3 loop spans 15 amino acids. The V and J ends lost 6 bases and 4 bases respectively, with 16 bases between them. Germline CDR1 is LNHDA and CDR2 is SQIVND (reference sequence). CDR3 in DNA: TGTGCCAGTAGCTCAGGGTACCGCACATACAATGAGCAGTTCTTC. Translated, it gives CASSSGYRTYNEQFF. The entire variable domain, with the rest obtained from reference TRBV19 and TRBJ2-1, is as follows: DGGITQSPKYLFRKEGQNVTLSCEQNLNHDAMYWYRQDPGQGLRLIYYSQIVNDFQKGDIAEGYSVSREKKESFPLTVTSAQKNPTAFYLCASSSGYRTYNEQFFGPGTRLTVL.

The CDR3 sequence is CASSILRGQTGELFF. CDR3 DNA: TGTGCCAGTAGTATCCTCAGGGGGCAAACCGGGGAGCTGTTTTTT. The chain joins TRBV19 to TRBJ2-2; 8 positions agree with TRBD1. This CDR3 comprises 15 residues. J was trimmed by 5 bases and V by 3 bases; bases with no gene match: 5. Germline CDR1 is LNHDA and CDR2 is SQIVND (reference sequence).

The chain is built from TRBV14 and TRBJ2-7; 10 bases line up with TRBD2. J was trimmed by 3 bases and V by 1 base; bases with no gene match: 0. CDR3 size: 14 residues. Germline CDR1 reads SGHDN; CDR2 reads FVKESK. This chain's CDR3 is CASSQVAGGYEQYF. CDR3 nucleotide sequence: TGTGCCAGCAGCCAAGTAGCGGGAGGCTACGAGCAGTACTTC.

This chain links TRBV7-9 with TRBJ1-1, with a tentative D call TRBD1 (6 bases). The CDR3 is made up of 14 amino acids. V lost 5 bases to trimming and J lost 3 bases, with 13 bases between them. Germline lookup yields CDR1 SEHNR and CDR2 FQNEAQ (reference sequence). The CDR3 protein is CASSPGDTYTEAFF. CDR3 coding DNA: TGTGCCAGCAGCCCAGGGGATACGTACACTGAAGCTTTCTTT.

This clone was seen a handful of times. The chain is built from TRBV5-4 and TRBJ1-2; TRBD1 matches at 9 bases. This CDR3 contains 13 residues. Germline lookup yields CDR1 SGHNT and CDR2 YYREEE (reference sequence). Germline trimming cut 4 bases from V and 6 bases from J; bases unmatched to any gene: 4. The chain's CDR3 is CASSKDRGDGYTF. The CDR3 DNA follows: TGTGCCAGCAGCAAGGACAGGGGAGATGGCTACACCTTC. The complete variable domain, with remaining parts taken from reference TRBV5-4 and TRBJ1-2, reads ETGVTQSPTHLIKTRGQQVTLRCSSQSGHNTVSWYQQALGQGPQFIFQYYREEENGRGNFPPRFSGLQFPNYSSELNVNALELDDSALYLCASSKDRGDGYTFGSGTRLTVV.

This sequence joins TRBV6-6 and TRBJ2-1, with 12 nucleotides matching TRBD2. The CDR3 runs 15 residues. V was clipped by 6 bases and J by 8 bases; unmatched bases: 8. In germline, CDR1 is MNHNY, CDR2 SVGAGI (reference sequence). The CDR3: CASSRLAGVGDEQFF. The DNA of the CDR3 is TGTGCCAGCAGCCGACTAGCGGGAGTCGGGGATGAGCAGTTCTTC.

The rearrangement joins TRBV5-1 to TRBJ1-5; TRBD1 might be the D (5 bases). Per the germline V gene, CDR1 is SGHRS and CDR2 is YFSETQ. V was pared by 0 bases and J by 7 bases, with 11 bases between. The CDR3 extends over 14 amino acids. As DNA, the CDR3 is TGCGCCAGCAGCTTGGGGTCAGGGAAGCAGCCCCAGCATTTT. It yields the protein CASSLGSGKQPQHF.

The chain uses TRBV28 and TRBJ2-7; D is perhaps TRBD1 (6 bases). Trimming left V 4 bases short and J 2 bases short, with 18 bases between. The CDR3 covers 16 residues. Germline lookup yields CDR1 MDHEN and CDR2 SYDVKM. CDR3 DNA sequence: TGTGCCAGCAGTTCCCCCCTGACAGGTCCAACCTACGAGCAGTACTTC. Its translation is CASSSPLTGPTYEQYF.

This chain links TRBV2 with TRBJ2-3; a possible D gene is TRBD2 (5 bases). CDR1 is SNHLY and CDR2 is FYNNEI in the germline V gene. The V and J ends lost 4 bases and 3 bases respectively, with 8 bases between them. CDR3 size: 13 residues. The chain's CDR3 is CASSADFTDTQYF. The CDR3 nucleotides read TGTGCCAGCAGTGCGGACTTTACAGATACGCAGTATTTT.

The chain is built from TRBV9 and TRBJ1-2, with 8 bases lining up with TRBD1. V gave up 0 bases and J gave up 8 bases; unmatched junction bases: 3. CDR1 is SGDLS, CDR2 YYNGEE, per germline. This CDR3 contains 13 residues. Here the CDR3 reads CASSVVQGGGYTF. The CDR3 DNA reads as TGTGCCAGCAGCGTAGTACAGGGGGGAGGCTACACCTTC. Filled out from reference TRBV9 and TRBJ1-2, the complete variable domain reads DSGVTQTPKHLITATGQRVTLRCSPRSGDLSVYWYQQSLDQGLQFLIQYYNGEERAKGNILERFSAQQFPDLHSELNLSSLELGDSALYFCASSVVQGGGYTFGSGTRLTVV.

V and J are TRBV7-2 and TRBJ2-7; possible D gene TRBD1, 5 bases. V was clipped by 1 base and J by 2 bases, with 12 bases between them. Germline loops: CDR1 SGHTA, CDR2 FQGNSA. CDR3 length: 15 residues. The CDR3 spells CASSLDTGATYEQYF. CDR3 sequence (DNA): TGTGCCAGCAGCTTAGATACAGGTGCCACCTACGAGCAGTACTTC.

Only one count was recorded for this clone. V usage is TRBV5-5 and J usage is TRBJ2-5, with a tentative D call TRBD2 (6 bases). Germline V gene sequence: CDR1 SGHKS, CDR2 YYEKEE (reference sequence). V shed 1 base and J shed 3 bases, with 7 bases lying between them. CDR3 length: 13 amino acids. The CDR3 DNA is TGTGCCAGCAGCTTGTGGGGGGAAGAGACCCAGTACTTC. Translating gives CASSLWGEETQYF.